Below, 22 T cell receptor beta chains from the same sample are listed, as sequenced in a study of T cells generated in artificial thymic organoids. Reverse primers in the TRAC or TRBC constant regions drove separate semi-nested PCRs for TCRalpha and TCRbeta. Each CDR3 protein is one row after TCRdb ran MiXCR on the 5' RACE reads. The table includes around 5,600 distinct CDR3 sequences, over 30% detected once. Sequenced sample: naive CD8+ T cells from blood. Documented subset: CD3+TCRalphabeta+CD8SP T cells; for blood, CD45RO-CCR7+ naive CD8+ T cells. Receptor source: a human donor who gave cord blood stem cells for thymic organoid culture, a cardiac surgery patient who gave postnatal thymus, or a blood donor (not recorded which).

This clonotype was seen a handful of times. The chain employs TRBV7-8 and TRBJ2-2; 9 bases are shared with TRBD2. Germline V gives CDR1 SGHVS, CDR2 FQNEAQ. The junction had 3 bases not matched to a gene; V was cut back by 5 bases and J by 5 bases. The CDR3 is made up of 14 amino acids. In DNA, the CDR3 is TGTGCCAGCAGCGGGGGACTAGCAACCGGGGAGCTGTTTTTT. This translates into CASSGGLATGELFF. Full variable domain (remainder filled in from reference TRBV7-8 and TRBJ2-2): GAGVSQSPRYKVAKRGQDVALRCDPISGHVSLFWYQQALGQGPEFLTYFQNEAQLDKSGLPSDRFFAERPEGSVSTLKIQRTQQEDSAVYLCASSGGLATGELFFGEGSRLTVL.

Points on this clonotype: A much larger clone differs from this one at a single base, so this may be a read error. This chain links TRBV7-6 with TRBJ2-1; TRBD1 matches at 7 bases. CDR1 and CDR2 (germline): SGHVS, FNYEAQ. The CDR3 is 16 amino acids. CDR3 bases: TGTACCAGCAGCTTAGAATGGACAGGAGTGGGAGATGAGCAGTTCTTC. As protein: CTSSLEWTGVGDEQFF.

The table lists this clonotype with a few counts. The chain links TRBV10-3 to TRBJ2-2; a weak D match, TRBD2 (5 bases). The V gene's germline CDR1 is ENHRY and CDR2 SYGVKD. There are 16 residues in the CDR3. The germline V and J ends were trimmed by 0 bases and 2 bases, with 10 bases remaining between them. The CDR3 DNA follows: TGTGCCATCAGTGAGTCCGGCGGGCGAAACACCGGGGAGCTGTTTTTT. Translating it yields CAISESGGRNTGELFF.

As concerns this clonotype: At one boundary the junction diverges from the germline segment, which might be a read error. The rearrangement joins TRBV7-9 to TRBJ1-2; D gene ambiguous. Germline V gene sequence: CDR1 SEHNR, CDR2 FQNEAQ (reference sequence). CDR3 length equals 15 residues. The CDR3 DNA sequence: TGTGTCAGCAGCTTACCTACCTGGGTCTTCTATGGCTACACCTTC. Encoded protein: CVSSLPTWVFYGYTF.

This clonotype is medium-sized in the sample. V gene TRBV29-1 combines with J gene TRBJ2-3, with D perhaps assigned TRBD1 or TRBD2 (7 bases each). Trimming cost V 5 bases and J 1 base, with 16 bases left between them. Germline values: CDR1 SQVTM, CDR2 ANQGSEA. This CDR3 has 15 amino acids. The CDR3 DNA sequence: TGCAGCGTTCCTGACCCAGGGGGGGGCACAGATACGCAGTATTTT. Amino acids: CSVPDPGGGTDTQYF.

This clonotype occurred a few times. The rearrangement uses TRBV12-3 or TRBV12-4 and TRBJ2-2, with D possibly TRBD2 on 6 matching bases. V was pared by 10 bases and J by 4 bases, with 19 bases between. This CDR3 has 15 amino acids. The DNA of the CDR3 is TGTGCCATACAGCCTCCGGGACTCACCACCGGGGAGCTGTTTTTT. Amino acid sequence: CAIQPPGLTTGELFF.

This clonotype was observed a few times. The junction and the germline gene differ at one end; a read error may be behind it. The V gene is TRBV7-8, the J gene TRBJ1-1, with D perhaps TRBD1 (6 bases). Looked up from germline, CDR1 is SGHVS and CDR2 is FQNEAQ. The CDR3 has 12 residues. In DNA form, the CDR3 reads TGTGTCAGCAGCTTAGGGGGGGCTGAAGCTTTCTTT. It specifies CVSSLGGAEAFF.

This clonotype was recorded a few times. The chain is built from TRBV7-9 and TRBJ2-6, with a possible D match to TRBD1 (6 bases). The CDR3 covers 15 residues. The germline V gene has CDR1 SEHNR and CDR2 FQNEAQ (reference sequence). Trimming pared 6 bases from V and 0 bases from J, leaving 9 bases between. CDR3 protein: CASRTDSSGANVLTF. CDR3 coding DNA: TGTGCCAGCAGAACGGACAGCTCTGGGGCCAACGTCCTGACTTTC.

Regarding this clonotype: Given a much more abundant clone one base away, this may be a read error. The rearrangement links TRBV7-6 to TRBJ1-5, with D uncertain. Trimming took 5 bases from V and 9 from J, leaving 14 bases between them. CDR3 length: 13 amino acids. Germline values: CDR1 SGHVS, CDR2 FNYEAQ. This chain's CDR3 is CASSPGNFRPQHF. The CDR3 coding sequence is TGTGCCAGCAGCCCGGGCAATTTTCGGCCCCAGCATTTT.

Within the sample, this clonotype is medium-sized. The chain recombines TRBV30 with TRBJ1-5; a possible D gene is TRBD1 (6 bases). This CDR3 is 13 amino acids long. Germline CDR1 and CDR2: GTSNPN and SVGIG (reference sequence). V lost 1 base to trimming and J lost 6 bases, with 10 bases between them. The CDR3, as DNA: TGTGCCTGGAGTGGACAGGACTCTCAGCCCCAGCATTTT. Translated: CAWSGQDSQPQHF.

With respect to this clonotype: One junction end disagrees with the germline gene, perhaps due to a read error. The gene calls are TRBV4-1 and TRBJ1-3; D is uncertain. Germline V gene lookup returns CDR1 MGHRA and CDR2 YSYEKL. This CDR3 spans 12 amino acids. The CDR3 region is CASSQVGSTIYF. For the CDR3, the DNA is TGCGCCAGCAGCCAAGTGGGAAGCACCATATATTTT.

The J gene is TRBJ1-1, the V gene TRBV4-3; D gene unclear. The germline gives CDR1 LGHNA, CDR2 YSLEER. V shed 0 bases and J shed 3 bases, with 5 bases lying between them. This CDR3 is built from 13 residues. DNA for the CDR3: TGCGCCAGCAGCCAAGATCGGGACACTGAAGCTTTCTTT. It specifies CASSQDRDTEAFF.

This clonotype appeared a few times. V is TRBV27 and J is TRBJ2-1; 8 bases are shared with TRBD1. The V gene's germline CDR1 is MNHEY and CDR2 SMNVEV (reference sequence). The CDR3 has 14 amino acids. V was clipped by 6 bases and J by 6 bases; unmatched bases: 7. The CDR3 DNA is TGTGCCAGCAGGATAGGACAGGGTGGCAATGAGCAGTTCTTC. As protein: CASRIGQGGNEQFF.

The count of this clonotype is one. The V call is TRBV6-2 or TRBV6-3, the J call TRBJ2-7; perhaps TRBD1 as D (6 bases). Germline assignment: CDR1 MNHEY and CDR2 SVGEGT. V lost 6 bases and J 6 bases, leaving 12 bases between the germline ends. The CDR3 contains 12 residues. Here the CDR3 DNA reads TGTGCCAGCAGCATCGGGACACCCGAGCAGTACTTC. Translated, it gives CASSIGTPEQYF.

This chain's CDR3 is CASSHEGRYEQYF. DNA of the CDR3: TGCGCCAGCAGCCATGAAGGGAGGTACGAGCAGTACTTC. This chain uses TRBV4-1 with TRBJ2-7; weak D call: TRBD2 (6 bases). The CDR3 extends over 13 amino acids. Germline V CDR1 and CDR2: MGHRA, YSYEKL. The germline V and J ends were trimmed by 3 bases and 4 bases, with 10 bases remaining between them.

This clonotype is large (0.1 to 1%). The chain combines TRBV2 with TRBJ1-4; D unresolved. The CDR3 extends over 14 amino acids. CDR1 is SNHLY and CDR2 is FYNNEI in the germline V gene. V was cut by 8 bases and J by 5 bases, with 15 bases left in between. The DNA of the CDR3 is TGTGCCAGCGGCCGGACGGGCGGGAATGAAAAACTGTTTTTT. It specifies CASGRTGGNEKLFF.

The rearrangement uses TRBV4-1 and TRBJ2-7, with 11 bases fitting TRBD2. The CDR3 length is 16 residues. Unmatched junction bases numbered 7, after V lost 3 bases and J lost 3 bases. CDR1 is MGHRA and CDR2 is YSYEKL in the germline V gene. The CDR3 nucleotides are TGCGCCAGCAGCCAGGAGGGACTAGCGGCGAGCTACGAGCAGTACTTC. Translated: CASSQEGLAASYEQYF.

The chain carries TRBV13 and TRBJ2-1; tentative D call: TRBD1 (6 bases). Germline-derived CDR1 and CDR2 are PRHDT and FYEKMQ (reference sequence). The ends were cut back, 1 base at V and 1 base at J, with 29 bases in the middle. This CDR3 has 22 residues. The CDR3 DNA sequence: TGTGCCAGCAGCTTAGTCATTGAGACAGGTCGATTAGGAATGTATTCCTACAATGAGCAGTTCTTC. Encoded protein: CASSLVIETGRLGMYSYNEQFF.

The chain combines TRBV15 with TRBJ2-3, with 7 bases matching TRBD2. Germline assignment: CDR1 LNHNV and CDR2 YYDKDF (reference sequence). J lost 3 bases, V lost 0 bases, and 12 bases had no gene match. CDR3 size: 18 residues. The DNA of the CDR3 is TGTGCCACCAGCAGAGACGATCCTAGCGGCGGGGAGACAGATACGCAGTATTTT. This codes for CATSRDDPSGGETDTQYF.

This clonotype is medium-sized in the sample. The chain recombines TRBV29-1 with TRBJ2-1; no definite D call. CDR1 and CDR2 (germline): SQVTM, ANQGSEA. The CDR3 extends over 14 amino acids. CDR3 in amino acids: CSSDEAFSYNEQFF. As DNA, the CDR3 is TGCAGTTCAGATGAAGCGTTTTCCTACAATGAGCAGTTCTTC.

This clonotype was observed a handful of times. CDR3 loop: CASSYSGRDGYTF. The CDR3 region has the DNA TGTGCCAGCAGTTACTCGGGCCGAGACGGCTACACCTTC. The chain employs TRBV6-2 or TRBV6-3 and TRBJ1-2; D uncertain. Trimming pared 0 bases from V and 8 bases from J, leaving 10 bases between. Per the germline V gene, CDR1 is MNHEY and CDR2 is SVGEGT. The CDR3 is made up of 13 amino acids.

The DNA for the CDR3 is TGTGCCAGCAGTGAAGCGCTGGGTTGGGAGACCCAGTACTTC. Translation gives CASSEALGWETQYF. The chain carries TRBV2 and TRBJ2-5; no clear D. CDR3 size: 14 residues. The germline V gene has CDR1 SNHLY and CDR2 FYNNEI. V shed 0 bases and J shed 5 bases, with 10 bases lying between them.